The clone carrying this T cell receptor (beta chain) was seen once. Trimming shortened V by 6 bases and J by 2 bases, and 10 bases separated the two germline ends. The CDR3 is made up of 13 amino acids. Sequencing was limited to surgery cases with top T cell transcript signatures in brain tissue. Patients received at least one anti-epileptic drug before surgery. Data came from immunoSEQ multiplex PCR; TCRdb stores just in-frame clones and leaves some out. The sample carries tens of thousands of clones, around 91% recorded once. This sample stems from a study of brain T cells in children with intractable seizures.

The chain uses TRBV12-3 or TRBV12-4 and TRBJ1-2; D may be TRBD1 (5 bases). The TCR comes from a girl aged 2 to 10 with Rasmussen encephalitis and intractable seizures. This sample comprised peripheral blood, obtained at surgery. The CDR3 region is CASSPTVNYGYTF. The CDR3 DNA reads as TGTGCCAGCAGCCCGACAGTCAACTATGGCTACACCTTC.